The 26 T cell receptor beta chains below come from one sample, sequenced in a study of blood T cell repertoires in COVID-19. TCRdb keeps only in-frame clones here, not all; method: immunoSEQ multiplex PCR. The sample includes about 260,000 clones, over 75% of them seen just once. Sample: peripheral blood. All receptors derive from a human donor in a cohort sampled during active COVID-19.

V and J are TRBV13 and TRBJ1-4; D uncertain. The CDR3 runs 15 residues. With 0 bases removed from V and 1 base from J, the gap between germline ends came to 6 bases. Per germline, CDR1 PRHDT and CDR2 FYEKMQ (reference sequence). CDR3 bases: TGTGCCAGCAGCTTAGGCCTATTAACTAATGAAAAACTGTTTTTT. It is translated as CASSLGLLTNEKLFF. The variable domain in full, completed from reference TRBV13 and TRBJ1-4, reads AAGVIQSPRHLIKEKRETATLKCYPIPRHDTVYWYQQGPGQDPQFLISFYEKMQSDKGSIPDRFSAQQFSDYHSELNMSSLELGDSALYFCASSLGLLTNEKLFFGSGTQLSVL.

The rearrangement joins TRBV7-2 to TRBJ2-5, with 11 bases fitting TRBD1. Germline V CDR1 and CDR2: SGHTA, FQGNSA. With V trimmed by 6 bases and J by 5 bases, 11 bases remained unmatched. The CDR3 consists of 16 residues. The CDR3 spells CASRTLPGQGEETQYF. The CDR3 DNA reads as TGTGCCAGCAGAACTCTGCCGGGACAGGGGGAGGAGACCCAGTACTTC.

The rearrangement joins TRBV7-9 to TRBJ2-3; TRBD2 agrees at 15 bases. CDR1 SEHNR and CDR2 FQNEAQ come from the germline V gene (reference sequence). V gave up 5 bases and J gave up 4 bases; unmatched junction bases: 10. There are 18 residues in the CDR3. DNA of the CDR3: TGTGCCAGCAGCCTCACCCCTAGGACTAGCGGGAGGGCAGATACGCAGTATTTT. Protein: CASSLTPRTSGRADTQYF.

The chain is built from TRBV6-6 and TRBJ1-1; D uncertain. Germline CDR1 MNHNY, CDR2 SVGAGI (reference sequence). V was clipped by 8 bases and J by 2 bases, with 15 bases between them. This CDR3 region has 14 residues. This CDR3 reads CASQELRENTEAFF. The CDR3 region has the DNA TGTGCCAGCCAAGAGTTACGGGAAAACACTGAAGCTTTCTTT.

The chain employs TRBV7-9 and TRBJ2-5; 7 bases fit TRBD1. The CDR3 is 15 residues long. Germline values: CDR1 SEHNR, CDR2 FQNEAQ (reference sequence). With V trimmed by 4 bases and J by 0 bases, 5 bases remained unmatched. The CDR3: CASSSGTAHQETQYF. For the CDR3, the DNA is TGTGCCAGCAGCTCTGGGACAGCCCACCAAGAGACCCAGTACTTC.

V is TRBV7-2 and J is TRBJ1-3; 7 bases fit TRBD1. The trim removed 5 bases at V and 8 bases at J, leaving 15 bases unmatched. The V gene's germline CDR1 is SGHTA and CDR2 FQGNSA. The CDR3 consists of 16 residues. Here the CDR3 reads CASSQGQQSSGHTIYF. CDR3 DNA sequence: TGTGCCAGCAGCCAGGGACAGCAATCTTCCGGGCACACCATATATTTT.

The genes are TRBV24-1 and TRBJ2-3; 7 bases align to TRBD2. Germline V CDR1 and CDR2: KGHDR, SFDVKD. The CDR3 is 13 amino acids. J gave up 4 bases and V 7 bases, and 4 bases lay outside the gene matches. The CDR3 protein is CATRGAGPDTQYF. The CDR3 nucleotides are TGTGCCACCAGAGGAGCGGGACCAGATACGCAGTATTTT.

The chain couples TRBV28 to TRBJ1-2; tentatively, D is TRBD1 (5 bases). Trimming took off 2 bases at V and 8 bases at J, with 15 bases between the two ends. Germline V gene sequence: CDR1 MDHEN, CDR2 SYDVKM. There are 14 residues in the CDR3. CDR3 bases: TGTGCCAGCAGTTTAGGGGGAGGGCGCCGGGGCTACACCTTC. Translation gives CASSLGGGRRGYTF.

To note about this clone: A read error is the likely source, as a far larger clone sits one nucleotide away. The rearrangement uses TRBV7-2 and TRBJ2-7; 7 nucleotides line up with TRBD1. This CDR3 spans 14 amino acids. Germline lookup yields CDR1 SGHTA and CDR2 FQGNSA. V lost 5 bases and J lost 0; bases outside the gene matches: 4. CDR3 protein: CASSPRDSSYEQYF. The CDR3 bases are TGTGCCAGCAGCCCCCGGGACAGCTCCTACGAGCAGTACTTC. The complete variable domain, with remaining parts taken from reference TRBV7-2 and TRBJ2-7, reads GAGVSQSPSNKVTEKGKDVELRCDPISGHTALYWYRQSLGQGLEFLIYFQGNSAPDKSGLPSDRFSAERTGGSVSTLTIQRTQQEDSAVYLCASSPRDSSYEQYFGPGTRLTVT.

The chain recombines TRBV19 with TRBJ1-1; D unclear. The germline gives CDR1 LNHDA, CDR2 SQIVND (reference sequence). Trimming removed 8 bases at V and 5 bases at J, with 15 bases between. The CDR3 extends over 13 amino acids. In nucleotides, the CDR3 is TGTGCCAGTCTTGGTGAGGAGGTGACTGAAGCTTTCTTT. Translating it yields CASLGEEVTEAFF.

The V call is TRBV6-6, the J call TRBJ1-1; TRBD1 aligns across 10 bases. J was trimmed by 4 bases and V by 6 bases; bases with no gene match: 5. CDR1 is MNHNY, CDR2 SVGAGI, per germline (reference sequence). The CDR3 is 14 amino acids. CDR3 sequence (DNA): TGTGCCAGCAGCAAGGGACAGGGGACCACTGAAGCTTTCTTT. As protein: CASSKGQGTTEAFF.

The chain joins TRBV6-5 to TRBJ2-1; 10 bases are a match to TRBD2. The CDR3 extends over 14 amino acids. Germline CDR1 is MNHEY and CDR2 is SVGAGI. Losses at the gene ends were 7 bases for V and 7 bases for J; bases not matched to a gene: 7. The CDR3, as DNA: TGTGCCAGCAATCGACTAGCGGGCGTTAATGAGCAGTTCTTC. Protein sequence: CASNRLAGVNEQFF.

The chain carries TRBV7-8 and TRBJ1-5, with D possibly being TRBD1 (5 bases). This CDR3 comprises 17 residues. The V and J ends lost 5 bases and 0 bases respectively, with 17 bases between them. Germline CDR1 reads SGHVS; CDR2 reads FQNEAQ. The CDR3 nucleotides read TGTGCCAGCAGCCCCGGCAGGGACTCTTATAGCAATCAGCCCCAGCATTTT. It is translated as CASSPGRDSYSNQPQHF.

CDR3 region: CASSSRDSYTEAFF. CDR3 nucleotides: TGTGCCAGCAGCTCCCGGGACAGCTACACTGAAGCTTTCTTT. This sequence joins TRBV9 and TRBJ1-1; 7 bases fit TRBD1. Trimming took 4 bases from V and 3 from J; bases not matched to a gene: 6. Germline-derived CDR1 and CDR2 are SGDLS and YYNGEE. This CDR3 has 14 amino acids.

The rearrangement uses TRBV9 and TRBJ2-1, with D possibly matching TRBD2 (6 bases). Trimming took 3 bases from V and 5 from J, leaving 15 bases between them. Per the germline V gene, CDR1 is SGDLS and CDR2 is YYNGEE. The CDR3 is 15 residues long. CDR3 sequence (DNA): TGTGCCAGCAGCGCCACTAGCCGGAGCCACAATGAGCAGTTCTTC. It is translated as CASSATSRSHNEQFF.

The CDR3 DNA follows: TGTGCCAGCAGTTCCCTCGGGATAGCGGAAGCCCTTAATCTTTACAATGAGCAGTTCTTC. Its translation: CASSSLGIAEALNLYNEQFF. The chain carries TRBV27 and TRBJ2-1, with D perhaps TRBD2 (6 bases). Germline values: CDR1 MNHEY, CDR2 SMNVEV (reference sequence). V was cut by 4 bases and J by 4 bases, with 29 bases left in between. The CDR3 runs to 20 residues.

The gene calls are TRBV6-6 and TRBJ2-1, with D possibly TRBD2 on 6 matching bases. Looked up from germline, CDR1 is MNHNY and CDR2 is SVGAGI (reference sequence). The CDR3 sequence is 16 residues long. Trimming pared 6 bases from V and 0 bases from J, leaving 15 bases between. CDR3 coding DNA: TGTGCCAGCAGCTCTTACGCGGGGAGCTCCTACAATGAGCAGTTCTTC. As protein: CASSSYAGSSYNEQFF.

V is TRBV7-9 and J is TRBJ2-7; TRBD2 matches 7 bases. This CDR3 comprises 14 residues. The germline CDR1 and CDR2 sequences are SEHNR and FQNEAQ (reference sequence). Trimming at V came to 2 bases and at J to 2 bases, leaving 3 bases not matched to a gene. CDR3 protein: CASSLSGLPYEQYF. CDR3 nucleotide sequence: TGTGCCAGCAGCTTATCGGGACTACCCTACGAGCAGTACTTC. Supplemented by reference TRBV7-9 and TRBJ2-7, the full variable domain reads DTGVSQNPRHKITKRGQNVTFRCDPISEHNRLYWYRQTLGQGPEFLTYFQNEAQLEKSRLLSDRFSAERPKGSFSTLEIQRTEQGDSAMYLCASSLSGLPYEQYFGPGTRLTVT.

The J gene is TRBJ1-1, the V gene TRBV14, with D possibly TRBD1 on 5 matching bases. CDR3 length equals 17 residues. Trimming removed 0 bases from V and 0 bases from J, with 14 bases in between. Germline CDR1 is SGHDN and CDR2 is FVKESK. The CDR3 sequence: CASSQDWGVAMNTEAFF. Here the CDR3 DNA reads TGTGCCAGCAGCCAAGATTGGGGGGTTGCGATGAACACTGAAGCTTTCTTT.

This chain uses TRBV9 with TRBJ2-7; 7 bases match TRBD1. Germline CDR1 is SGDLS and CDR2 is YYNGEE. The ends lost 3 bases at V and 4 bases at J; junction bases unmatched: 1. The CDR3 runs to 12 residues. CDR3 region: CASSDRGYEQYF. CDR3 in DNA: TGTGCCAGCAGCGACAGGGGTTACGAGCAGTACTTC.

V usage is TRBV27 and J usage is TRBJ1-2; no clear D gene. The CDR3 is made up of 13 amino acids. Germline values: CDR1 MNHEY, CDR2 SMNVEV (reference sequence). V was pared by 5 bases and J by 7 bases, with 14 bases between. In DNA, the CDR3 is TGTGCCAGCAGTCCGATGGCCCCGCCTGGCTACACCTTC. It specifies CASSPMAPPGYTF.

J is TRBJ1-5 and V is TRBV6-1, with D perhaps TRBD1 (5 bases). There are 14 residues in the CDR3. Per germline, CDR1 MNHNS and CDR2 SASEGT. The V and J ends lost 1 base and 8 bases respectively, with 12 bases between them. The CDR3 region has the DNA TGTGCCAGCAGTGAAGGGACACCGGCGAAGCCCCAGCATTTT. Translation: CASSEGTPAKPQHF.

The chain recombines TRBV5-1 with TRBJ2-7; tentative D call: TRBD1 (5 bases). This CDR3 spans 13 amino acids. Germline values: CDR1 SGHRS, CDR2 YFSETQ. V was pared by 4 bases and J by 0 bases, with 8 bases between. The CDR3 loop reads CASSQQASYEQYF. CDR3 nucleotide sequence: TGCGCCAGCAGCCAACAGGCCTCCTACGAGCAGTACTTC.

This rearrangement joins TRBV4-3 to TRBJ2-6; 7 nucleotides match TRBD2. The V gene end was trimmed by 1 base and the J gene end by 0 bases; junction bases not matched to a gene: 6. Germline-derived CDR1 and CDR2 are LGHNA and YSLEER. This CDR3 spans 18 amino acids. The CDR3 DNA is TGCGCCAGCAGCCAAGGGGGGGGAGTAAGCTCTGGGGCCAACGTCCTGACTTTC. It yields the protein CASSQGGGVSSGANVLTF.

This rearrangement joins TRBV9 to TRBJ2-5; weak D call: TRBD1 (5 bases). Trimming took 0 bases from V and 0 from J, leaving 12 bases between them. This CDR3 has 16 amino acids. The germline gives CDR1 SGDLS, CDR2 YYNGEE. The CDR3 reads CASSVVWTPHQETQYF. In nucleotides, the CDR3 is TGTGCCAGCAGCGTAGTTTGGACACCCCACCAAGAGACCCAGTACTTC.

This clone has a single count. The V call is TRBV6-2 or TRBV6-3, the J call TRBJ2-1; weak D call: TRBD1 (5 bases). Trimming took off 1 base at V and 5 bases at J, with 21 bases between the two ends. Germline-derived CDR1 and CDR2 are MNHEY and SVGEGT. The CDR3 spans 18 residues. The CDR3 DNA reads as TGTGCCAGCAGTTACTTGGGCTGGGGCCGATTGAGAGACAATGAGCAGTTCTTC. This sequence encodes CASSYLGWGRLRDNEQFF.